The present TCR beta chain was sequenced within a study of response to subunit inactivated influenza vaccine. Findings and limits, study-wide: The authors suggested that every seasonal influenza vaccination recruits few new T cells.

A word on this clonotype: Its antigen is currently unknown.

TCRdb reprocessed the RT-PCR reads with MiXCR, giving one entry per CDR3 protein. The repertoire holds about 800,000 distinct CDR3 sequences, with 20% to 25% as singletons. The trim removed 0 bases at V and 2 bases at J, leaving 5 bases unmatched. Germline values: CDR1 ENHRY, CDR2 SYGVKD. This CDR3 contains 16 residues. The chain links TRBV10-3 to TRBJ1-1, with 8 bases matching TRBD1. Sequenced material: PBMCs from blood, taken about 5 days after vaccination. The TCR originated in a man in his fifties or sixties who received an inactivated influenza vaccine. The CDR3 reads CAISESQGQGNTEAFF. The DNA for the CDR3 is TGTGCCATCAGTGAGTCCCAAGGACAGGGAAACACTGAAGCTTTCTTT.